The 32 T cell receptor beta chains reported below all come from one sample, sequenced in a study of shared clonotypes between healthy human individuals. As defined, naive CD8 cells were CD45RO-negative and positively selected for CCR7, with terminally differentiated effector memory CD45RA+ cells excluded. Produced via immunoSEQ multiplex PCR; TCRdb's table is partial and in-frame only. The repertoire holds about 2 million clones, with roughly 94% as singletons. Material for sequencing was naive CD8+ T cells sorted from blood. The receptors shown here come from a man between 18 and 35 years old in good health.

The CDR3 nucleotides are TGTGCCAGCAACGGAGGGGGAGGGGATGAGCAGTTCTTC. This gives the protein CASNGGGGDEQFF. The gene calls are TRBV9 and TRBJ2-1; possibly TRBD2 for D (7 bases). This CDR3 region has 13 residues. The V gene lost 6 bases and the J gene lost 8 bases, with 15 bases spanning the gap. Germline V gene sequence: CDR1 SGDLS, CDR2 YYNGEE.

This chain uses TRBV2 with TRBJ2-3, with D tentatively TRBD1 (6 bases). CDR1 is SNHLY and CDR2 is FYNNEI in the germline V gene. Trimming pared 3 bases from V and 1 base from J, leaving 8 bases between. The CDR3 runs to 14 residues. The DNA for the CDR3 is TGTGCCAGCAGTGATGCAGGGGGCACAGATACGCAGTATTTT. Its translation: CASSDAGGTDTQYF. Full variable domain (outside the CDR3, taken from reference TRBV2 and TRBJ2-3): EPEVTQTPSHQVTQMGQEVILRCVPISNHLYFYWYRQILGQKVEFLVSFYNNEISEKSEIFDDQFSVERPDGSNFTLKIRSTKLEDSAMYFCASSDAGGTDTQYFGPGTRLTVL.

The CDR3 loop reads CASSAEGHTKYNEQFF. The CDR3 DNA reads as TGTGCCAGCAGCGCTGAGGGACACACAAAATACAATGAGCAGTTCTTC. The chain links TRBV9 to TRBJ2-1; possibly TRBD1 for D (6 bases). Germline CDR1 reads SGDLS; CDR2 reads YYNGEE. The CDR3 runs 16 residues. V lost 3 bases, J lost 4 bases, and 17 bases lay in between.

The chain is built from TRBV5-1 and TRBJ2-7; no clear D gene. The CDR3 has 16 amino acids. Germline V CDR1 and CDR2: SGHRS, YFSETQ. The germline V and J ends were trimmed by 0 bases and 3 bases, with 16 bases remaining between them. Written as DNA, the CDR3 is TGCGCCAGCAGCTTGGTCCCGGCCCCCATGGGCTACGAGCAGTACTTC. It encodes CASSLVPAPMGYEQYF. The complete variable domain, with remaining parts taken from reference TRBV5-1 and TRBJ2-7, reads KAGVTQTPRYLIKTRGQQVTLSCSPISGHRSVSWYQQTPGQGLQFLFEYFSETQRNKGNFPGRFSGRQFSNSRSEMNVSTLELGDSALYLCASSLVPAPMGYEQYFGPGTRLTVT.

The chain uses TRBV5-1 and TRBJ2-1; possibly TRBD1 or TRBD2 for D (5 bases each). This CDR3 has 14 residues. V was trimmed by 4 bases and J by 4 bases, leaving 12 bases between them. Germline V gene lookup returns CDR1 SGHRS and CDR2 YFSETQ. The CDR3 loop is CASSQKGTYNEQFF. The CDR3 DNA reads TGCGCCAGCAGCCAAAAGGGGACGTACAATGAGCAGTTCTTC. The full variable domain, its missing parts supplied by reference TRBV5-1 and TRBJ2-1, is KAGVTQTPRYLIKTRGQQVTLSCSPISGHRSVSWYQQTPGQGLQFLFEYFSETQRNKGNFPGRFSGRQFSNSRSEMNVSTLELGDSALYLCASSQKGTYNEQFFGPGTRLTVL.

The chain combines TRBV6-6 with TRBJ1-5; the D is unclear. The CDR3 loop spans 14 amino acids. Germline V gene lookup returns CDR1 MNHNY and CDR2 SVGAGI (reference sequence). V was shortened by 2 bases and J by 5 bases, with 10 bases between the two germline ends. DNA of the CDR3: TGTGCCAGCAGTTACAGGGAAGGAGATCAGCCCCAGCATTTT. This codes for CASSYREGDQPQHF.

This clone has only one observation. V and J are TRBV6-1 and TRBJ2-7; D uncertain. V dropped 5 bases and J dropped 0 bases, with 11 bases sitting between them. Germline V lookup: CDR1 MNHNS, CDR2 SASEGT. CDR3 length equals 14 residues. Here the CDR3 reads CASSRPNDSYEQYF. The CDR3 coding sequence is TGTGCCAGCAGTAGGCCAAATGACTCCTACGAGCAGTACTTC.

This clone showed up just a few times. At the DNA level, this CDR3 is encoded by other sequences in the same sample as well. The CDR3 nucleotides are TGTGCCAGCAGCTTCACCGGGGAGCTGTTTTTT. Amino acid sequence: CASSFTGELFF. The gene calls are TRBV7-2 and TRBJ2-2; no clear D. Looked up from germline, CDR1 is SGHTA and CDR2 is FQGNSA. The CDR3 is 11 residues long. V lost 3 bases, J lost 4 bases, and 0 bases lay in between.

This chain links TRBV19 with TRBJ2-3; 8 nucleotides line up with TRBD1. Germline trimming cut 3 bases from V and 6 bases from J; bases unmatched to any gene: 8. The CDR3 is 15 amino acids. The germline gives CDR1 LNHDA, CDR2 SQIVND (reference sequence). CDR3 amino acids: CASSIRPDRGDTQYF. The CDR3 region has the DNA TGTGCCAGTAGTATTCGCCCTGACAGGGGCGATACGCAGTATTTT.

The chain has TRBV25-1 and TRBJ2-1; TRBD2 might be the D (6 bases). This CDR3 is 13 amino acids long. Germline lookup yields CDR1 MGHDK and CDR2 SYGVNS. Trimming took 5 bases from V and 5 from J, leaving 10 bases between them. The CDR3 is CASSTSTHNEQFF. The CDR3 bases are TGTGCCAGCAGTACTAGCACACACAATGAGCAGTTCTTC.

As regards this clone: Distinct nucleotide sequences in the sample also encode this CDR3. The rearrangement joins TRBV11-2 to TRBJ2-5; D unresolved. In germline, CDR1 is SGHAT, CDR2 FQNNGV. CDR3 length: 12 amino acids. Trimming pared 3 bases from V and 3 bases from J, leaving 5 bases between. The CDR3 DNA follows: TGTGCCAGCAGCTTGGGTGAAGAGACCCAGTACTTC. Translating gives CASSLGEETQYF.

V is TRBV7-6 and J is TRBJ2-2; maybe TRBD1 (5 bases). V shed 5 bases and J shed 7 bases, with 11 bases lying between them. Per germline, CDR1 SGHVS and CDR2 FNYEAQ. The CDR3 has 13 residues. CDR3 nucleotides: TGTGCCAGCAGCCCAAATAGGGGCGGGGAGCTGTTTTTT. Amino acid sequence: CASSPNRGGELFF.

A single count supports this clone. The gene calls are TRBV11-2 and TRBJ2-3; 14 bases match TRBD2. V was pared by 5 bases and J by 5 bases, with 12 bases of the junction left unmatched. Germline CDR1 is SGHAT and CDR2 is FQNNGV. The CDR3 extends over 18 amino acids. Written as DNA, the CDR3 is TGTGCCAGCAGCACCCACGGACTAGCGGGAGGTGTTATAGATACGCAGTATTTT. Translating gives CASSTHGLAGGVIDTQYF.

V is TRBV13 and J is TRBJ2-1; D uncertain. This CDR3 contains 15 residues. In germline, CDR1 is PRHDT, CDR2 FYEKMQ (reference sequence). Trimming took off 0 bases at V and 5 bases at J, with 11 bases between the two ends. Here the CDR3 reads CASSLGGHGNNEQFF. The CDR3 region has the DNA TGTGCCAGCAGCTTAGGAGGTCATGGGAACAATGAGCAGTTCTTC. Supplemented by reference TRBV13 and TRBJ2-1, the full variable domain reads AAGVIQSPRHLIKEKRETATLKCYPIPRHDTVYWYQQGPGQDPQFLISFYEKMQSDKGSIPDRFSAQQFSDYHSELNMSSLELGDSALYFCASSLGGHGNNEQFFGPGTRLTVL.

The J gene is TRBJ2-1, the V gene TRBV15, with 7 bases fitting TRBD2. Trimming removed 6 bases from V and 7 bases from J; junction bases left unmatched: 0. The CDR3 totals 11 residues. Germline CDR1 and CDR2: LNHNV and YYDKDF (reference sequence). The CDR3 DNA sequence: TGTGCCACCAGGGGGGGGAATGAGCAGTTCTTC. Translation gives CATRGGNEQFF.

The genes are TRBV9 and TRBJ2-7, with 14 nucleotides matching TRBD2. CDR3 length: 19 amino acids. Trimming cost V 2 bases and J 2 bases; bases outside gene matches: 12. The germline V gene has CDR1 SGDLS and CDR2 YYNGEE. CDR3: CASSVLDGTSGSTAYEQYF. In DNA, the CDR3 is TGTGCCAGCAGCGTCCTTGATGGGACTAGCGGGAGTACGGCCTACGAGCAGTACTTC. The variable domain in full, completed from reference TRBV9 and TRBJ2-7, reads DSGVTQTPKHLITATGQRVTLRCSPRSGDLSVYWYQQSLDQGLQFLIQYYNGEERAKGNILERFSAQQFPDLHSELNLSSLELGDSALYFCASSVLDGTSGSTAYEQYFGPGTRLTVT.

The chain couples TRBV13 to TRBJ2-5; no firm D call. The ends were cut back, 0 bases at V and 0 bases at J, with 5 bases in the middle. The germline CDR1 and CDR2 sequences are PRHDT and FYEKMQ (reference sequence). This CDR3 region has 14 residues. CDR3 DNA sequence: TGTGCCAGCAGCTTAGGTCCTAACCAAGAGACCCAGTACTTC. Protein: CASSLGPNQETQYF.

Points on this clone: The same CDR3 also results from other DNA sequences found in this sample. The chain couples TRBV13 to TRBJ1-1, with a weak D call TRBD1 (5 bases). Deletions cut 0 bases from V and 4 bases from J, with 6 bases between. The CDR3 has 13 amino acids. CDR1 is PRHDT, CDR2 FYEKMQ, per germline (reference sequence). The CDR3 loop reads CASSLGDSTEAFF. CDR3 DNA sequence: TGTGCCAGCAGCTTAGGAGACAGCACTGAAGCTTTCTTT. Full variable domain (remainder filled in from reference TRBV13 and TRBJ1-1): AAGVIQSPRHLIKEKRETATLKCYPIPRHDTVYWYQQGPGQDPQFLISFYEKMQSDKGSIPDRFSAQQFSDYHSELNMSSLELGDSALYFCASSLGDSTEAFFGQGTRLTVV.

This CDR3 is CASSMGLSGPYEQYF. The CDR3 region has the DNA TGCGCCAGCAGCATGGGGCTCAGCGGGCCCTACGAGCAGTACTTC. V and J are TRBV4-1 and TRBJ2-7; the D gene is possibly TRBD2 (6 bases). The length of the CDR3 is 15 residues. V gave up 5 bases and J gave up 2 bases, with 16 bases separating them. The germline gives CDR1 MGHRA, CDR2 YSYEKL.

The genes are TRBV10-1 and TRBJ1-1; tentative D call: TRBD1 (5 bases). Germline-derived CDR1 and CDR2 are WNHNN and SYGVQD (reference sequence). The V end was cut by 6 bases, the J end by 1 base, with 18 bases between. The CDR3 totals 16 residues. CDR3 in amino acids: CASRADPGRRNTEAFF. CDR3 nucleotide sequence: TGCGCCAGCAGAGCCGACCCGGGACGCCGGAACACTGAAGCTTTCTTT.

CDR3 sequence reads: CASSGRTSGGPDEQYF. CDR3 DNA: TGTGCCAGCAGCGGGAGGACTAGTGGGGGGCCCGACGAGCAGTACTTC. The J gene is TRBJ2-7, the V gene TRBV7-8; a possible D gene is TRBD2 (7 bases). Trimming cost V 5 bases and J 5 bases, with 22 bases left between them. Germline CDR1 reads SGHVS; CDR2 reads FQNEAQ. There are 16 residues in the CDR3.

The chain combines TRBV6-5 with TRBJ2-3; D is possibly TRBD1 or TRBD2 (6 bases each). Deletions cut 8 bases from V and 4 bases from J, with 19 bases between. This CDR3 is built from 15 residues. Germline V CDR1 and CDR2: MNHEY, SVGAGI. The CDR3: CASALGGVFPDTQYF. In nucleotides, the CDR3 is TGTGCCAGCGCCTTGGGGGGCGTTTTTCCAGATACGCAGTATTTT.

About this clone: The same CDR3 arises from other DNA sequences in this sample as well. The chain couples TRBV7-9 to TRBJ2-7, with 9 positions matching TRBD1. The CDR3 loop spans 15 amino acids. Germline lookup yields CDR1 SEHNR and CDR2 FQNEAQ (reference sequence). V shed 3 bases and J 4 bases; nucleotides not matched to a gene: 7. The CDR3 coding sequence is TGTGCCAGCAGCTTGGGACAGGGTATTCAATACGAGCAGTACTTC. This gives the protein CASSLGQGIQYEQYF.

The chain recombines TRBV19 with TRBJ1-2; tentatively, D is TRBD1 (5 bases). Trimming left V 3 bases short and J 4 bases short, with 12 bases between. The CDR3 totals 14 residues. In germline, CDR1 is LNHDA, CDR2 SQIVND (reference sequence). The CDR3 is CASSIGTPTYGYTF. The CDR3 DNA follows: TGTGCCAGTAGTATTGGGACGCCGACCTATGGCTACACCTTC.

J is TRBJ2-2 and V is TRBV7-9; possibly TRBD2 for D (6 bases). The CDR3 length is 14 residues. The V gene lost 5 bases and the J gene lost 7 bases, with 14 bases spanning the gap. CDR1 and CDR2 (germline): SEHNR, FQNEAQ (reference sequence). The CDR3 here is CASSPRLDGGELFF. The CDR3 DNA is TGTGCCAGCAGCCCTAGACTAGACGGCGGGGAGCTGTTTTTT.

About this clone: Other DNA variants within this sample encode the same CDR3. J is TRBJ2-2 and V is TRBV7-2; unclear D gene. Trimming left V 1 base short and J 7 bases short, with 4 bases between. The length of the CDR3 is 12 residues. Germline V gene lookup returns CDR1 SGHTA and CDR2 FQGNSA. Here the CDR3 DNA reads TGTGCCAGCAGCTTAGTTGTCGGGGAGCTGTTTTTT. Encoded protein: CASSLVVGELFF.

The J gene is TRBJ2-7, the V gene TRBV30; D gene ambiguous. V was shortened by 3 bases and J by 1 base, with 10 bases between the two germline ends. The CDR3 consists of 13 residues. Germline assignment: CDR1 GTSNPN and CDR2 SVGIG (reference sequence). The chain's CDR3 is CAWRLGGSYEQYF. The CDR3 DNA sequence: TGTGCCTGGAGGTTAGGTGGATCCTACGAGCAGTACTTC. Full variable domain (remainder filled in from reference TRBV30 and TRBJ2-7): SQTIHQWPATLVQPVGSPLSLECTVEGTSNPNLYWYRQAAGRGLQLLFYSVGIGQISSEVPQNLSASRPQDRQFILSSKKLLLSDSGFYLCAWRLGGSYEQYFGPGTRLTVT.

About this clone: Other DNA sequences within the sample encode an identical CDR3. The V gene is TRBV4-1, the J gene TRBJ2-7; 8 positions agree with TRBD2. Germline V gene lookup returns CDR1 MGHRA and CDR2 YSYEKL. This CDR3 comprises 15 residues. Germline trimming cut 0 bases from V and 1 base from J; bases unmatched to any gene: 2. CDR3 in amino acids: CASSQELAGSYEQYF. As DNA, the CDR3 is TGCGCCAGCAGCCAAGAATTAGCGGGATCCTACGAGCAGTACTTC.

The chain employs TRBV5-4 and TRBJ2-6; TRBD2 is a possible D gene (5 bases). V was clipped by 2 bases and J by 3 bases, with 12 bases between them. This CDR3 comprises 16 residues. CDR1 SGHNT and CDR2 YYREEE come from the germline V gene (reference sequence). The CDR3 DNA is TGTGCCAGCAGCTTCGTAGGAGGCGGTGGGGCCAACGTCCTGACTTTC. This sequence encodes CASSFVGGGGANVLTF.

This chain joins TRBV7-8 and TRBJ2-4; D is ambiguous. The CDR3 runs to 15 residues. The germline V gene encodes CDR1 SGHVS and CDR2 FQNEAQ. V was cut by 0 bases and J by 2 bases, with 8 bases left in between. In DNA form, the CDR3 reads TGTGCCAGCAGCTTAGCGCAATGGTCCAAAAACATTCAGTACTTC. Translated: CASSLAQWSKNIQYF.

CDR3 nucleotides: TGTGCCAGCAGTTTCGGGACAGGGGTTGGAAACACCATATATTTT. Residues: CASSFGTGVGNTIYF. The gene calls are TRBV6-5 and TRBJ1-3; 10 bases map to TRBD1. The CDR3 sequence is 15 residues long. V was clipped by 4 bases and J by 3 bases; unmatched bases: 3. The germline CDR1 and CDR2 sequences are MNHEY and SVGAGI.

This rearrangement joins TRBV5-1 to TRBJ2-7, with 12 bases matching TRBD2. This CDR3 has 18 residues. The germline V gene has CDR1 SGHRS and CDR2 YFSETQ. Unmatched junction bases numbered 19, after V lost 6 bases and J lost 6 bases. The DNA of the CDR3 is TGCGCCAGCAACCCAACTAGCGGGGGGCTCCCACCTACGACCGAGCAGTACTTC. It codes for CASNPTSGGLPPTTEQYF.